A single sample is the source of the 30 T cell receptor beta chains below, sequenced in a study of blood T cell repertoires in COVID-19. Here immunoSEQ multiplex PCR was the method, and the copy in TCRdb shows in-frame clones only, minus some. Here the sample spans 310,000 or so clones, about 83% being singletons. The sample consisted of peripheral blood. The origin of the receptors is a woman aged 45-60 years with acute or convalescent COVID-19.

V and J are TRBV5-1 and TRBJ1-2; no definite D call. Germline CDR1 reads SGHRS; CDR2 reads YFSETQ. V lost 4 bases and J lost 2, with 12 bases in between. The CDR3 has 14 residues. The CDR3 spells CASSQTTENYGYTF. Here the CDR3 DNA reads TGCGCCAGCAGCCAAACCACTGAAAACTATGGCTACACCTTC.

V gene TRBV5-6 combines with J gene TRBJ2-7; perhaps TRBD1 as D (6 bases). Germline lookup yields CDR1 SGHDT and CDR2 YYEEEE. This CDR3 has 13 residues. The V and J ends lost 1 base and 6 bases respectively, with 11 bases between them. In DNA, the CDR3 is TGTGCCAGCAGCTTGCTGGACAGCCGCGAGCAGTACTTC. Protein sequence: CASSLLDSREQYF. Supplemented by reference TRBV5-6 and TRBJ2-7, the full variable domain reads DAGVTQSPTHLIKTRGQQVTLRCSPKSGHDTVSWYQQALGQGPQFIFQYYEEEERQRGNFPDRFSGHQFPNYSSELNVNALLLGDSALYLCASSLLDSREQYFGPGTRLTVT.

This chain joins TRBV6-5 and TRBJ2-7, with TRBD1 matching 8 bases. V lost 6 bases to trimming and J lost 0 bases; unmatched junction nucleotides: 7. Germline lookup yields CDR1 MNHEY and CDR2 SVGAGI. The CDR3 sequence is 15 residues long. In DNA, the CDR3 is TGTGCCAGCAGCCCACAGGGGGGAAGCTCCTACGAGCAGTACTTC. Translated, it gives CASSPQGGSSYEQYF.

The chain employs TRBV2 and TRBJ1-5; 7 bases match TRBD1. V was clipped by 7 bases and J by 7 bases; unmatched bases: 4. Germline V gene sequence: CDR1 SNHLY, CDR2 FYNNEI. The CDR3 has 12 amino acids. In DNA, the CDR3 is TGTGCCAGCAACCGACAGGGCCAGCCCCAGCATTTT. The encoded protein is CASNRQGQPQHF. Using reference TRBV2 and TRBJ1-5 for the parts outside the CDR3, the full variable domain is EPEVTQTPSHQVTQMGQEVILRCVPISNHLYFYWYRQILGQKVEFLVSFYNNEISEKSEIFDDQFSVERPDGSNFTLKIRSTKLEDSAMYFCASNRQGQPQHFGDGTRLSIL.

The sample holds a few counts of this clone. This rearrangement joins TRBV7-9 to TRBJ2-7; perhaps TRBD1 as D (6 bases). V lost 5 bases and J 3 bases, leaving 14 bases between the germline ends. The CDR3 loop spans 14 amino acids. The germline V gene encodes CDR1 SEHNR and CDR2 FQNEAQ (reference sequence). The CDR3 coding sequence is TGTGCCAGCAGCCCACCGCTAGGGGGCTACGAGCAGTACTTC. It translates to CASSPPLGGYEQYF. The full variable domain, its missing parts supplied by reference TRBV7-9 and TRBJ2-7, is DTGVSQNPRHKITKRGQNVTFRCDPISEHNRLYWYRQTLGQGPEFLTYFQNEAQLEKSRLLSDRFSAERPKGSFSTLEIQRTEQGDSAMYLCASSPPLGGYEQYFGPGTRLTVT.

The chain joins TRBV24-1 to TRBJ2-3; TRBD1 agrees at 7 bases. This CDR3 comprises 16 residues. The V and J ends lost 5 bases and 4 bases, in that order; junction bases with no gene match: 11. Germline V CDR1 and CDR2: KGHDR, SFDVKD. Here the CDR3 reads CATSATGDKRADTQYF. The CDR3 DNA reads TGTGCCACCAGTGCAACAGGGGACAAACGAGCAGATACGCAGTATTTT.

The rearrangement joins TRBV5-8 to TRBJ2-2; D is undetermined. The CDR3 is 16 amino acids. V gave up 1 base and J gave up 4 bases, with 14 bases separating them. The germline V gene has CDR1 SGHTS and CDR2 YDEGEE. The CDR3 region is CASSLPSAAATGELFF. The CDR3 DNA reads TGTGCCAGCAGCTTGCCGTCCGCGGCCGCCACCGGGGAGCTGTTTTTT. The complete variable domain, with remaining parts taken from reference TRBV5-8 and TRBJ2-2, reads EAGVTQSPTHLIKTRGQQATLRCSPISGHTSVYWYQQALGLGLQFLLWYDEGEERNRGNFPPRFSGRQFPNYSSELNVNALELEDSALYLCASSLPSAAATGELFFGEGSRLTVL.

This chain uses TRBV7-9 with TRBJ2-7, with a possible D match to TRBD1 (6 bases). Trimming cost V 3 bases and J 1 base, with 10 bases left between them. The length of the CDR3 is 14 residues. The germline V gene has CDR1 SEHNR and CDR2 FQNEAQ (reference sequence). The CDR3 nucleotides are TGTGCCAGCAGCTTTCTGGACAGATCCTACGAGCAGTACTTC. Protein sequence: CASSFLDRSYEQYF. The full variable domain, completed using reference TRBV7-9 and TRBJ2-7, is DTGVSQNPRHKITKRGQNVTFRCDPISEHNRLYWYRQTLGQGPEFLTYFQNEAQLEKSRLLSDRFSAERPKGSFSTLEIQRTEQGDSAMYLCASSFLDRSYEQYFGPGTRLTVT.

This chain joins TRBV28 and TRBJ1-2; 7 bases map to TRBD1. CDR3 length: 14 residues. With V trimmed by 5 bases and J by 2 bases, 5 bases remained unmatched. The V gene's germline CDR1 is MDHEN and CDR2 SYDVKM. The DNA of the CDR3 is TGTGCCAGCAGTCAAGGACAGGACAACTATGGCTACACCTTC. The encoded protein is CASSQGQDNYGYTF.

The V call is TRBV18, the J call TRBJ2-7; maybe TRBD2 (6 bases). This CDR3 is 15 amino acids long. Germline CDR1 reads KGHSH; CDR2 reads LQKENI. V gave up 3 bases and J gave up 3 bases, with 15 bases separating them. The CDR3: CASSPPGTSRYEQYF. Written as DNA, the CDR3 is TGTGCCAGCTCACCTCCCGGTACTAGCCGCTACGAGCAGTACTTC.

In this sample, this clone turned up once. The CDR3 protein is CAWNGNSNQPQHF. DNA for the CDR3: TGTGCCTGGAACGGGAATAGCAATCAGCCCCAGCATTTT. This rearrangement joins TRBV30 to TRBJ1-5; D not resolved. Per the germline V gene, CDR1 is GTSNPN and CDR2 is SVGIG (reference sequence). The germline V and J ends were trimmed by 4 bases and 0 bases, with 7 bases remaining between them. The CDR3 length is 13 residues.

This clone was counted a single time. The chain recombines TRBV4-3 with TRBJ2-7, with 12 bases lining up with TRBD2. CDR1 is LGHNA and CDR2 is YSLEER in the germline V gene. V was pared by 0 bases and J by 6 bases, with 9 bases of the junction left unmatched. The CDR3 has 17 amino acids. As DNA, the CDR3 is TGCGCCAGCAGCCAAGATCACCCCCCTAGCGGGAGGGGCGAGCAGTACTTC. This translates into CASSQDHPPSGRGEQYF.

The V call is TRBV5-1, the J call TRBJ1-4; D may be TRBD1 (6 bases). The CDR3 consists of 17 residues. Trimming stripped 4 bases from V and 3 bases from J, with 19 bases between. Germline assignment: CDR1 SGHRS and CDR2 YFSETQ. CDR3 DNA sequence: TGCGCCAGCAGCGAGAACCCGGGACAAGGGGCTAATGAAAAACTGTTTTTT. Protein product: CASSENPGQGANEKLFF.

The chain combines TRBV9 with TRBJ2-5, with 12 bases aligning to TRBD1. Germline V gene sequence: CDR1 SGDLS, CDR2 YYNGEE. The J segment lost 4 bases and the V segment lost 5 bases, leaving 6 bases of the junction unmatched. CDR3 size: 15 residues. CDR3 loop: CASRSGTGGAETQYF. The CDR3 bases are TGTGCCAGCAGGTCCGGGACAGGGGGCGCAGAGACCCAGTACTTC.

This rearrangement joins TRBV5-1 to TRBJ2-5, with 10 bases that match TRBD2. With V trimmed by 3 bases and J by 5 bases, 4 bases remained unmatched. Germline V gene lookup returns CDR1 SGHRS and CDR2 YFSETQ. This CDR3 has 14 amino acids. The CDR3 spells CASSSGLAAETQYF. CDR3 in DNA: TGCGCCAGCAGCTCTGGACTAGCGGCTGAGACCCAGTACTTC.

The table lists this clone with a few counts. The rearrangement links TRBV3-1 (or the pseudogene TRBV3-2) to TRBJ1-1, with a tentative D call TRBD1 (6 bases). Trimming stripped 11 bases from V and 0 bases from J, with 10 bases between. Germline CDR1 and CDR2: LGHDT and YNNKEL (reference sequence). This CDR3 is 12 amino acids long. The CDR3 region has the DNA TGTGCCGCGGCAGGGGTGAACACTGAAGCTTTCTTT. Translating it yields CAAAGVNTEAFF.

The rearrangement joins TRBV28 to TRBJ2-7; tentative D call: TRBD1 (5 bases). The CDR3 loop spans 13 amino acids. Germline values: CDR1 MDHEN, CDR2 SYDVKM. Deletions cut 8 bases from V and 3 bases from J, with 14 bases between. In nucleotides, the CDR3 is TGTGCCAGCGAACCGCGCAGGGACTACGAGCAGTACTTC. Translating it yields CASEPRRDYEQYF.

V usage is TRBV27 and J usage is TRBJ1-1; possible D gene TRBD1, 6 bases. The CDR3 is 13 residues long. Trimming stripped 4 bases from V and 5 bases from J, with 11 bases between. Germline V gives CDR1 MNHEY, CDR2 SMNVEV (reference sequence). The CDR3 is CASSSQGGTEAFF. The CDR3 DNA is TGTGCCAGCAGTTCACAGGGCGGAACTGAAGCTTTCTTT.

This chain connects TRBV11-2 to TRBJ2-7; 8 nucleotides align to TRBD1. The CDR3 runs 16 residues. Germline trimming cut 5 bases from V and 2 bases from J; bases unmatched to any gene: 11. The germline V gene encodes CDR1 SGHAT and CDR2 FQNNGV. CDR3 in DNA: TGTGCCAGCAGCGACCTCACCGGGACAGGTCCCTACGAGCAGTACTTC. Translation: CASSDLTGTGPYEQYF.

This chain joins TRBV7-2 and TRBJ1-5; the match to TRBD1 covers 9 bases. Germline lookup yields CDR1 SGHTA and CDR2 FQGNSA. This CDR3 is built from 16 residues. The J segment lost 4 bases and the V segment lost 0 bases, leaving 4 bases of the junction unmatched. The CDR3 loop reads CASSLAVGTGNQPQHF. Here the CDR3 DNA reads TGTGCCAGCAGCTTAGCGGTTGGGACAGGGAATCAGCCCCAGCATTTT.

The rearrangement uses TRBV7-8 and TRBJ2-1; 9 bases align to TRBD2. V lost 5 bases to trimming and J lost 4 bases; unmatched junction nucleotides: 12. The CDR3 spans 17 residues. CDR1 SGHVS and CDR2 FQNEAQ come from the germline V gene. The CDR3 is CASSPNPGLAVYNEQFF. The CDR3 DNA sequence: TGTGCCAGCAGCCCTAACCCGGGACTAGCCGTATACAATGAGCAGTTCTTC.

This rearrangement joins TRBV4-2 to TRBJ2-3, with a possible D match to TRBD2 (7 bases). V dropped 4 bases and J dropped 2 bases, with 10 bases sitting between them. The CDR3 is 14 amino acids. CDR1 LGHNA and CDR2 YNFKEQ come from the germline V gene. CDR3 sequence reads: CASSPAGATDTQYF. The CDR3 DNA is TGTGCCAGCAGCCCCGCGGGGGCCACAGATACGCAGTATTTT.

CDR3 in DNA: TGTGCCAGCAGCGCCCTCCAGGGCAGTGAGCAGTTCTTC. Amino acids: CASSALQGSEQFF. This chain links TRBV9 with TRBJ2-1; the D gene is possibly TRBD1 (5 bases). This CDR3 has 13 amino acids. Per the germline V gene, CDR1 is SGDLS and CDR2 is YYNGEE. V lost 3 bases to trimming and J lost 9 bases, with 13 bases between them.

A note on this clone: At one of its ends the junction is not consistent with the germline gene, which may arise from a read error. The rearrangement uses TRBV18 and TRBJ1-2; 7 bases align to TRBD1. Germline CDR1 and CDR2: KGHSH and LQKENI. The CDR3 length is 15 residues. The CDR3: CASSPQGTAIYGYTF. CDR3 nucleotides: TGTGCCAGCTCCCCACAGGGGACAGCCATTTATGGCTACACCTTC.

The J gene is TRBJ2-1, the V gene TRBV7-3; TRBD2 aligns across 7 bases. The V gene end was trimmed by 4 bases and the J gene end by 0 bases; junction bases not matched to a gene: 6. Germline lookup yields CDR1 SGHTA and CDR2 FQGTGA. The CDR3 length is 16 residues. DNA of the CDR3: TGTGCCAGCAGCTCAATAGCGGGTATCTCCTACAATGAGCAGTTCTTC. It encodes CASSSIAGISYNEQFF.

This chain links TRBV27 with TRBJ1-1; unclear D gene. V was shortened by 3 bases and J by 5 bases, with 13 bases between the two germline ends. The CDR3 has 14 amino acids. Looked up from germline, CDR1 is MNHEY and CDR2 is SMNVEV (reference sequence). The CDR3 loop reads CASSFERGQTEAFF. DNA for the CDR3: TGTGCCAGCAGTTTTGAACGGGGTCAGACTGAAGCTTTCTTT.

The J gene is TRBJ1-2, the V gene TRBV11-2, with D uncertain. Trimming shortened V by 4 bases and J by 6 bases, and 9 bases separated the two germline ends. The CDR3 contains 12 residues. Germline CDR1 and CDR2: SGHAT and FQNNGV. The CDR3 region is CASSYKVDGYTF. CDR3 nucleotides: TGTGCCAGCAGCTACAAAGTGGATGGCTACACCTTC.

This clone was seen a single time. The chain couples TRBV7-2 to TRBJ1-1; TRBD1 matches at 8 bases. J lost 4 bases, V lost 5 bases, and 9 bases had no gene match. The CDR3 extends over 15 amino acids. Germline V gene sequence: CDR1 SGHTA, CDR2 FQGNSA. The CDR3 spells CASSETGDVGTEAFF. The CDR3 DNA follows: TGTGCCAGCAGCGAGACAGGGGACGTCGGCACTGAAGCTTTCTTT.

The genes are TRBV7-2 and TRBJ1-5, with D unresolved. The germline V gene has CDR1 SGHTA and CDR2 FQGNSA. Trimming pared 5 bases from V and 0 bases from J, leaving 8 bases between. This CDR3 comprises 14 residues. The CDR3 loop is CASSVGYSNQPQHF. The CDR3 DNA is TGTGCCAGCAGCGTCGGGTATAGCAATCAGCCCCAGCATTTT.

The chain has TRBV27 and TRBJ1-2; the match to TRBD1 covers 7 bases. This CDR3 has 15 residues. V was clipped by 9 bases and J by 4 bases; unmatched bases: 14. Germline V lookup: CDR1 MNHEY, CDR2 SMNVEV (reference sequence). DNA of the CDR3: TGTGCCAGTCGAGTAGACAGGGCCATTCCCTATGGCTACACCTTC. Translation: CASRVDRAIPYGYTF.